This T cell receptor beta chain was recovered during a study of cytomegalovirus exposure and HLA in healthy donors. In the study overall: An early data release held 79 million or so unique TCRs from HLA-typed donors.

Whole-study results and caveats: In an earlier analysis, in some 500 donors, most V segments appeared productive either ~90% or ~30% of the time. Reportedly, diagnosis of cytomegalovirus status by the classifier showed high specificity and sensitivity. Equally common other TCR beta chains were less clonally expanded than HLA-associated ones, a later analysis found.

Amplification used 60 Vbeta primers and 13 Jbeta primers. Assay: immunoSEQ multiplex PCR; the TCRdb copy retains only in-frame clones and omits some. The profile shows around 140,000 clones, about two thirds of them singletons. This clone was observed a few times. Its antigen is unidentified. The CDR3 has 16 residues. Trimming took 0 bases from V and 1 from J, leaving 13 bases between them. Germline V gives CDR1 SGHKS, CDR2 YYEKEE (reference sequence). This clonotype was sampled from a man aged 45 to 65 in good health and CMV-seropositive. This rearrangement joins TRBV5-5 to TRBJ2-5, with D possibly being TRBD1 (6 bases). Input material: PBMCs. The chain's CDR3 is CASSLAATGTQETQYF. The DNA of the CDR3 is TGTGCCAGCAGCTTGGCCGCGACAGGTACCCAAGAGACCCAGTACTTC.